These 16 T cell receptor beta chains came from one sample sequenced in a study of T cells expressing NK-cell markers. After re-calling the 5' RACE reads, TCRdb lists one entry per CDR3 protein, DNA absent. The listing records about 370,000 distinct CDR3 sequences. The sequenced sample was blood T cells: a sorted CD56 or NKG2C T cell subset, CD4+ or CD8+ T cells, or bulk PBMC T cells (not recorded which). The receptors originated from a woman aged 45 to 65 in good health.

The rearrangement links TRBV5-1 to TRBJ2-1; the TRBD2 assignment by TCRdb is unverifiable without DNA. CDR3 size: 17 residues. Germline assignment: CDR1 SGHRS and CDR2 YFSETQ. The chain's CDR3 is CASSLAIAGGLYNEQFF. The full variable domain, rest sourced from reference TRBV5-1 and TRBJ2-1, is KAGVTQTPRYLIKTRGQQVTLSCSPISGHRSVSWYQQTPGQGLQFLFEYFSETQRNKGNFPGRFSGRQFSNSRSEMNVSTLELGDSALYLCASSLAIAGGLYNEQFFGPGTRLTVL.

The chain couples TRBV6-2 or TRBV6-3 to TRBJ2-3; the TRBD1 assignment by TCRdb is unverifiable without DNA. Germline V lookup: CDR1 MNHEY, CDR2 SVGEGT. The CDR3 has 15 residues. CDR3 loop: CASSYSSRGTDTQYF.

The rearrangement joins TRBV23-1 to TRBJ2-4; the TCRdb call, TRBD2, lacks DNA for checking. TRBV23-1 is flagged as an ORF with uncertain function. This CDR3 contains 16 residues. The CDR3 sequence is CASSQSVQRTKNIQYF.

The rearrangement joins TRBV14 to TRBJ2-1; TCRdb names TRBD1, which stays unverified in the absence of DNA. This CDR3 spans 13 amino acids. Germline loops: CDR1 SGHDN, CDR2 FVKESK. CDR3 sequence reads: CASSSQGAPEQFF.

The genes are TRBV12-3 or TRBV12-4 and TRBJ2-2. The CDR3 loop spans 13 amino acids. The CDR3 protein is CASSLSVAGELFF.

The gene calls are TRBV27 and TRBJ1-2. The germline V gene encodes CDR1 MNHEY and CDR2 SMNVEV (reference sequence). This CDR3 is built from 13 residues. CDR3 protein: CASSRVDNYGYTF.

J is TRBJ2-4 and V is TRBV12-3 or TRBV12-4. This CDR3 spans 13 amino acids. The CDR3 sequence is CASSWGTMTIQYF.

The V call is TRBV4-1, the J call TRBJ1-2; with no DNA, the TCRdb D assignment of TRBD1 cannot be verified. The CDR3 runs to 16 residues. Germline CDR1 reads MGHRA; CDR2 reads YSYEKL. CDR3 sequence: CASSLTPGGRSYGYTF.

The J gene is TRBJ2-1, the V gene TRBV28; absent DNA, TCRdb's TRBD1 call cannot be checked. Germline lookup yields CDR1 MDHEN and CDR2 SYDVKM. This CDR3 is built from 12 residues. The CDR3 loop is CASIGGYNEQFF.

This rearrangement joins TRBV7-8 to TRBJ1-5. Germline CDR1 is SGHVS and CDR2 is FQNEAQ. This CDR3 is built from 12 residues. CDR3 sequence reads: CASSSVGEPQHF.

J is TRBJ2-1 and V is TRBV11-2; TCRdb indicates TRBD2, and absent DNA this call remains unverified. The CDR3 has 14 amino acids. Germline V CDR1 and CDR2: SGHAT, FQNNGV. The CDR3 reads CATANPGAYNEQFF.

The rearrangement uses TRBV28 and TRBJ1-2. There are 12 residues in the CDR3. Germline CDR1 reads MDHEN; CDR2 reads SYDVKM. The CDR3 loop reads CASSLGTYGYTF.

This chain connects TRBV29-1 to TRBJ1-1. Germline V gives CDR1 SQVTM, CDR2 ANQGSEA. The CDR3 is 12 amino acids. The CDR3 sequence is CSVVVVNTEAFF.

The J gene is TRBJ2-1, the V gene TRBV5-4; no DNA is available, so the TRBD1 call from TCRdb remains unchecked. The CDR3 spans 16 residues. From germline, CDR1 is SGHNT and CDR2 YYREEE (reference sequence). CDR3 protein: CASSGGTGISYNEQFF.

The chain carries TRBV20-1 and TRBJ1-1. CDR1 is DFQATT and CDR2 is SNEGSKA in the germline V gene (reference sequence). This CDR3 region has 12 residues. The CDR3 here is CSAKTGGTEAFF.

V gene TRBV12-3 or TRBV12-4 combines with J gene TRBJ2-1; TCRdb gives TRBD2 as the D gene, but with no DNA this cannot be confirmed. The CDR3 length is 13 residues. This chain's CDR3 is CATRTSVFNEQFF.